These T cell receptor beta chains were read from a single sample in a study of response to subunit inactivated influenza vaccine. TCRdb re-called the RT-PCR reads with MiXCR, one entry per CDR3 protein. The sample has about 500,000 distinct CDR3 sequences, about 17% seen once; the top ten hold 2.5% to 3.5%. The starting material was CD4+ T cells sorted from PBMCs, obtained 23 to 25 months after vaccination. Receptor source: a man between 50 and 69 years old who received an inactivated influenza vaccine. CDR3s include the opening cysteine and the closing phenylalanine or tryptophan. The D gene is left open where the match is weak. Part of the rows lack a size; the others show once, few, many or a class for expanded clones.

cdr3_nt: TGTGCCAGCAGTTTCTTTCCCCCGGGCGGGACGGTGATCTACGAGCAGTACTTC; cdr3_aa: CASSFFPPGGTVIYEQYF; d_call: .; clone_size: few; j_call: TRBJ2-7; v_call: TRBV12-3/TRBV12-4
cdr3_nt: TGTGCCGAGAGGAGCTCTGGGGCCAACGTCCTGACTTTC; cdr3_aa: CAERSSGANVLTF; d_call: .; clone_size: once; j_call: TRBJ2-6; v_call: TRBV19
cdr3_nt: TGTGCCACCAAGGGGGGGGGCTCAGGAAACACCATATATTTT; cdr3_aa: CATKGGGSGNTIYF; d_call: .; clone_size: many; j_call: TRBJ1-3; v_call: TRBV12-3/TRBV12-4
cdr3_nt: TGCGCCAGCAGCGAGACAGGTTTGACCTACAATGAGCAGTTCTTC; cdr3_aa: CASSETGLTYNEQFF; d_call: .; clone_size: .; j_call: TRBJ2-1; v_call: TRBV5-1
cdr3_nt: TGTGCCAGCAGCCGTAGCGGGAGTGCAGATACGCAGTATTTT; cdr3_aa: CASSRSGSADTQYF; d_call: TRBD2; clone_size: few; j_call: TRBJ2-3; v_call: TRBV5-5
cdr3_nt: TGCAGCGTTGTAGGAGTGAACACTGAAGCTTTCTTT; cdr3_aa: CSVVGVNTEAFF; d_call: .; clone_size: few; j_call: TRBJ1-1; v_call: TRBV29-1
cdr3_nt: TGCAGTGCTAGAGATAATTATGGCTACACCTTC; cdr3_aa: CSARDNYGYTF; d_call: .; clone_size: few; j_call: TRBJ1-2; v_call: TRBV20-1
cdr3_nt: TGCAGCGCAAGGACCGGCTCCTCTGGAAACACCACATATTTT; cdr3_aa: CSARTGSSGNTTYF; d_call: .; clone_size: few; j_call: TRBJ1-3; v_call: TRBV29-1
cdr3_nt: TGTGCCAGCAGCCGGGACAGGGGTTGGGAGCAGTACTTC; cdr3_aa: CASSRDRGWEQYF; d_call: TRBD1; clone_size: few; j_call: TRBJ2-7; v_call: TRBV25-1
cdr3_nt: TGTGCCAGCAGTTACGGGCAGAGGGAGACCCAGTACTTC; cdr3_aa: CASSYGQRETQYF; d_call: .; clone_size: few; j_call: TRBJ2-5; v_call: TRBV6-5
cdr3_nt: TGTGCCAGCAGTTTAACATCCGGGGGGACTTACAATGAGCAGTTCTTC; cdr3_aa: CASSLTSGGTYNEQFF; d_call: TRBD2; clone_size: .; j_call: TRBJ2-1; v_call: TRBV12-3/TRBV12-4
cdr3_nt: TGCGCCAGCAGCTTGGCCGGGACTTCGTCGTCCGGGGAGCTGTTTTTT; cdr3_aa: CASSLAGTSSSGELFF; d_call: .; clone_size: .; j_call: TRBJ2-2; v_call: TRBV5-1
cdr3_nt: TGTGCCAGCAGTTTATCGCCAGCGCGGAGACAGACCCAGTACTTC; cdr3_aa: CASSLSPARRQTQYF; d_call: .; clone_size: .; j_call: TRBJ2-5; v_call: TRBV28
cdr3_nt: TGCAGTGCTACCAGTAAACCGGGACTAGCGGGAGGGCCTCTTAACGAGCAGTACTTC; cdr3_aa: CSATSKPGLAGGPLNEQYF; d_call: TRBD2; clone_size: .; j_call: TRBJ2-7; v_call: TRBV20-1
cdr3_nt: TGTGCCACCCGCCCCGCGTTATGGGACCCGTATGAAAAACTGTTTTTT; cdr3_aa: CATRPALWDPYEKLFF; d_call: .; clone_size: .; j_call: TRBJ1-4; v_call: TRBV19
cdr3_nt: TGTGCCAGCACAGAGCGGGTGACCTCCTACGAGCAGTACTTC; cdr3_aa: CASTERVTSYEQYF; d_call: .; clone_size: few; j_call: TRBJ2-7; v_call: TRBV2
cdr3_nt: TGTGCCAGCAGCCATACCACCCAGAGTCGCTATGGCTACACCTTC; cdr3_aa: CASSHTTQSRYGYTF; d_call: .; clone_size: .; j_call: TRBJ1-2; v_call: TRBV3-1
cdr3_nt: TGCGCCAGCAGCTTGGGGTCGGGGGGCCAAAGGACCGGGGAGCTGTTTTTT; cdr3_aa: CASSLGSGGQRTGELFF; d_call: .; clone_size: few; j_call: TRBJ2-2; v_call: TRBV5-1